This T cell receptor beta chain was documented in a study of shared clonotypes between healthy human individuals. Sequencing was performed with immunoSEQ multiplex PCR; in TCRdb, only in-frame clones are kept and a portion is missing. The repertoire includes about 580,000 clones, about 98% of them detected once, and 0.3% sits in the top ten. V shed 11 bases and J shed 7 bases, with 14 bases lying between them. Per the germline V gene, CDR1 is MNHEY and CDR2 is SMNVEV (reference sequence). The CDR3 sequence is 11 residues long. Only CD45RO-negative cells positively selected for CCR7 counted as naive CD8 cells, so terminally differentiated effector memory CD45RA+ cells were excluded.

The sequenced material came from naive CD8+ T cells sorted from blood. This rearrangement joins TRBV27 to TRBJ1-1; D unresolved. This clonotype originated in a young man in good health. As DNA, the CDR3 is TGTGCCGCCGGTTTGGGGTTTGAAGCTTTCTTT. This sequence encodes CAAGLGFEAFF.